Following are 25 T cell receptor beta chains from one sample sequenced in a study of T cell responses to AZD1222 COVID-19 vaccine. Produced via immunoSEQ multiplex PCR; TCRdb's table is partial and in-frame only. The profile shows tens of thousands of clones, about 90% of them singletons. The sample was peripheral blood, taken on day 0 of MenACWY control vaccination. Receptor source: an adult in good health.

This clone appeared a single time. The genes are TRBV12-3 or TRBV12-4 and TRBJ1-2; D is undetermined. V gave up 1 base and J gave up 7 bases, with 7 bases separating them. The CDR3 is made up of 12 amino acids. The CDR3 DNA sequence: TGTGCCAGCAGTTTAGGGCTCGTTGGCTACACCTTC. Its protein product is CASSLGLVGYTF.

The rearrangement links TRBV27 to TRBJ1-4, with unresolved D. CDR3 size: 14 residues. Germline CDR1 MNHEY, CDR2 SMNVEV (reference sequence). V was clipped by 5 bases and J by 6 bases, with 13 bases between them. The CDR3 is CASSPGYADEKLFF. The DNA of the CDR3 is TGTGCCAGCAGTCCTGGGTACGCGGATGAAAAACTGTTTTTT.

J is TRBJ1-5 and V is TRBV19; 7 bases are shared with TRBD1. With 8 bases clipped from V and 4 bases from J, the junction kept 11 bases outside the gene matches. The CDR3 extends over 15 amino acids. Per the germline V gene, CDR1 is LNHDA and CDR2 is SQIVND (reference sequence). DNA for the CDR3: TGTGCCAGTGCTTTCGGCAGGGGGGGGAATCAGCCCCAGCATTTT. This sequence encodes CASAFGRGGNQPQHF.

The chain uses TRBV15 and TRBJ1-4, with D maybe TRBD1 (5 bases). The germline V gene encodes CDR1 LNHNV and CDR2 YYDKDF (reference sequence). V gave up 0 bases and J gave up 2 bases, with 7 bases separating them. The CDR3 spans 15 residues. CDR3 DNA: TGTGCCACCAGCAGAGATTGGGGGACTAATGAAAAACTGTTTTTT. It encodes CATSRDWGTNEKLFF.

This chain joins TRBV21-1 and TRBJ1-2; the table calls TRBD1, which could not be checked here. TRBV21-1 is recorded as a pseudogene. The CDR3 extends over 18 amino acids. The CDR3 spells CASSAPLIRDRVNYGYTF. For the CDR3, the DNA is TGTGCCAGCAGCGCCCCCCTCATCCGGGACAGGGTCAACTATGGCTACACCTTC.

The rearrangement uses TRBV12-3 or TRBV12-4 and TRBJ1-1; 8 bases fit TRBD1. This CDR3 is 13 amino acids long. The V and J ends lost 1 base and 10 bases, in that order; junction bases with no gene match: 5. Here the CDR3 reads CASSLEGQGRAFF. CDR3 nucleotide sequence: TGTGCCAGCAGTTTAGAAGGACAGGGACGAGCTTTCTTT.

This chain joins TRBV18 and TRBJ1-2; 10 bases align to TRBD1. In germline, CDR1 is KGHSH, CDR2 LQKENI. V gave up 4 bases and J gave up 6 bases; unmatched junction bases: 14. This CDR3 is built from 17 residues. Here the CDR3 DNA reads TGTGCCAGCTCACTCCGACAGGGGGCACCCTCCGTCGATGGCTACACCTTC. Its translation: CASSLRQGAPSVDGYTF.

V is TRBV9 and J is TRBJ1-2; tentative D call: TRBD1 (5 bases). CDR1 and CDR2 (germline): SGDLS, YYNGEE. With 0 bases removed from V and 3 bases from J, the gap between germline ends came to 6 bases. The CDR3 has 13 residues. The CDR3 nucleotides read TGTGCCAGCAGCGTAGGAGGGGACTATGGCTACACCTTC. Its translation: CASSVGGDYGYTF.

This clone was observed a single time. The rearrangement links TRBV6-5 to TRBJ1-6; 8 nucleotides match TRBD1. The CDR3 sequence is 15 residues long. Germline CDR1 reads MNHEY; CDR2 reads SVGAGI. J was trimmed by 9 bases and V by 11 bases; bases with no gene match: 15. The DNA of the CDR3 is TGTGCCCATCACCCCGCCGGGACAGGATTTTCACCCCTCCACTTT. Translation gives CAHHPAGTGFSPLHF.

This clone was detected a few times. This chain links TRBV6-5 with TRBJ1-1, with D unresolved. Trimming removed 7 bases at V and 6 bases at J, with 15 bases between. Germline CDR1 MNHEY, CDR2 SVGAGI. The CDR3 loop spans 13 amino acids. The CDR3 nucleotides are TGTGCCAGCAAGAAGGAAGGGCTTCCTGAAGCTTTCTTT. As protein: CASKKEGLPEAFF.

The chain carries TRBV19 and TRBJ1-1; perhaps TRBD1 as D (6 bases). Per germline, CDR1 LNHDA and CDR2 SQIVND (reference sequence). The ends were cut back, 5 bases at V and 5 bases at J, with 15 bases in the middle. CDR3 size: 14 residues. CDR3 nucleotides: TGTGCCAGTAGTGGCCGGGGGGGGCAGACTGAAGCTTTCTTT. Encoded protein: CASSGRGGQTEAFF.

Only a few counts were recorded for this clone. The sample contains more than one DNA sequence encoding this CDR3. This rearrangement joins TRBV9 to TRBJ1-1; TRBD1 agrees at 9 bases. V lost 4 bases, J lost 4 bases, and 5 bases stayed unmatched. Germline CDR1 reads SGDLS; CDR2 reads YYNGEE. The CDR3 sequence is 14 residues long. The CDR3 region is CASSPRQGGTEAFF. The DNA of the CDR3 is TGTGCCAGCAGCCCGAGACAGGGGGGCACTGAAGCTTTCTTT.

This clone occurred once. Germline is not matched at one junction end, which may reflect a read error. The rearrangement uses TRBV6-5 and TRBJ2-2, with 7 nucleotides matching TRBD2. Germline-derived CDR1 and CDR2 are MNHEY and SVGAGI. The CDR3 runs 15 residues. The CDR3 protein is CASSYWKIAGGGLFF. DNA for the CDR3: TGTGCCAGCAGTTACTGGAAAATAGCGGGCGGGGGGCTGTTTTTT.

V gene TRBV11-2 combines with J gene TRBJ2-5; D may match TRBD1 or TRBD2 (5 bases each). V was cut by 5 bases and J by 6 bases, with 13 bases left in between. Germline assignment: CDR1 SGHAT and CDR2 FQNNGV. There are 13 residues in the CDR3. The CDR3 DNA follows: TGTGCCAGCAGCACCCCCGGGACCCAGACCCAGTACTTC. Translation: CASSTPGTQTQYF.

In this sample, this clone turned up many times. In DNA form, the CDR3 reads TGTGCCAGCAGTTTAAAGAGGACAGGCCGCATGCCTTCCTACAATGAGCAGTTCTTC. Translation gives CASSLKRTGRMPSYNEQFF. V and J are TRBV28 and TRBJ2-1, with TRBD1 matching 7 bases. The J segment lost 1 base and the V segment lost 2 bases, leaving 14 bases of the junction unmatched. The germline V gene has CDR1 MDHEN and CDR2 SYDVKM. CDR3 length equals 19 residues.

This chain joins TRBV6-5 and TRBJ2-3; D remains ambiguous. V lost 6 bases to trimming and J lost 8 bases, with 12 bases between them. Germline CDR1 reads MNHEY; CDR2 reads SVGAGI. This CDR3 is built from 12 residues. Written as DNA, the CDR3 is TGTGCCAGCAGCTCCGTATCGGGTACGCAGTATTTT. Translating gives CASSSVSGTQYF.

This chain links TRBV5-6 with TRBJ1-6, with unresolved D. V was clipped by 4 bases and J by 7 bases, with 12 bases between them. CDR1 and CDR2 from the germline V gene are SGHDT and YYEEEE. The CDR3 consists of 14 residues. CDR3 residues: CASSRVTPNSPLHF. The CDR3 DNA reads TGTGCCAGCAGCCGGGTCACCCCGAATTCACCCCTCCACTTT. The full variable domain, rest sourced from reference TRBV5-6 and TRBJ1-6, is DAGVTQSPTHLIKTRGQQVTLRCSPKSGHDTVSWYQQALGQGPQFIFQYYEEEERQRGNFPDRFSGHQFPNYSSELNVNALLLGDSALYLCASSRVTPNSPLHFGNGTRLTVT.

This rearrangement joins TRBV19 to TRBJ1-6, with D hard to call. Germline CDR1 and CDR2: LNHDA and SQIVND (reference sequence). V was pared by 6 bases and J by 10 bases, with 19 bases between. This CDR3 comprises 15 residues. The CDR3 bases are TGTGCCAGTAGCCCCAGCGAGGGTAGAAGGTCACCCCTCCACTTT. Translation gives CASSPSEGRRSPLHF.

The rearrangement uses TRBV4-1 and TRBJ2-5, with D uncertain. The V gene's germline CDR1 is MGHRA and CDR2 YSYEKL. With 1 base removed from V and 3 bases from J, the gap between germline ends came to 6 bases. This CDR3 is built from 13 residues. For the CDR3, the DNA is TGCGCCAGCAGCCAAGTTCTCAAAGAGACCCAGTACTTC. Its translation is CASSQVLKETQYF.

The gene calls are TRBV10-2 and TRBJ2-7, with D hard to call. Trimming left V 6 bases short and J 4 bases short, with 7 bases between. Germline CDR1 and CDR2: WSHSY and SAAADI. The CDR3 loop spans 11 amino acids. CDR3 sequence reads: CASSAGYEQYF. The CDR3 DNA is TGCGCCAGCAGCGCCGGATACGAGCAGTACTTC.

The chain has TRBV4-1 and TRBJ1-3; D is unresolved. Germline CDR1 MGHRA, CDR2 YSYEKL. V lost 4 bases to trimming and J lost 4 bases, with 14 bases between them. This CDR3 has 15 amino acids. CDR3 sequence (DNA): TGCGCCAGCAGCCCTTCGACGGCACAAGGAAACACCATATATTTT. Its protein is CASSPSTAQGNTIYF.

V gene TRBV29-1 combines with J gene TRBJ1-1; D may be TRBD1 (5 bases). The V end lost 5 bases, the J end lost 2 bases, and 18 bases lay between the germline ends. Germline loops: CDR1 SQVTM, CDR2 ANQGSEA. The CDR3 is 15 amino acids. The CDR3 DNA reads as TGCAGCGTTTACACACTCGGGGGACCTAACACTGAAGCTTTCTTT. It is translated as CSVYTLGGPNTEAFF.

The chain is built from TRBV10-2 and TRBJ2-5; 14 bases map to TRBD2. J lost 5 bases, V lost 5 bases, and 4 bases had no gene match. Germline lookup yields CDR1 WSHSY and CDR2 SAAADI. The CDR3 runs 15 residues. In nucleotides, the CDR3 is TGCGCCAGCAGTCAGGGACTAGCGGGAGCGGAGACCCAGTACTTC. The encoded protein is CASSQGLAGAETQYF.

The chain carries TRBV6-1 and TRBJ2-1; 13 bases map to TRBD2. The V gene's germline CDR1 is MNHNS and CDR2 SASEGT. There are 17 residues in the CDR3. V gave up 1 base and J gave up 7 bases; unmatched junction bases: 7. DNA of the CDR3: TGTGCCAGCAGTGAAGATCTCCGGACTAGCGGGAGAAATGAGCAGTTCTTC. Translating gives CASSEDLRTSGRNEQFF.

The rearrangement joins TRBV5-6 to TRBJ1-6; no clear D. The CDR3 runs to 14 residues. Germline assignment: CDR1 SGHDT and CDR2 YYEEEE. V dropped 0 bases and J dropped 9 bases, with 10 bases sitting between them. CDR3 DNA sequence: TGTGCCAGCAGCTTGGGGGGTGCGGGTTCACCCCTCCACTTT. This sequence encodes CASSLGGAGSPLHF.